One and the same sample provided the 10 T cell receptor beta chains below, sequenced in a study of Graves' ophthalmopathy and Graves' hyperthyroidism. Amplification targeted the TCR beta CDR3 regions, with RNA transcripts as the source material. Following a first-round RT-PCR that used HTBI primers, a second-round multiplex PCR was carried out. From the multiplex PCR reads, TCRdb called clonotypes with MiXCR, one entry per CDR3 protein. The data hold fewer than 600,000 distinct CDR3 sequences, with about an eighth observed a single time. The sequenced material came from blood. Source of these receptors: a woman aged 25 to 39 with Graves' ophthalmopathy.

V is TRBV29-1 and J is TRBJ2-5; D tentatively fits TRBD1 or TRBD2 (5 bases each). CDR3 size: 13 residues. Deletions cut 6 bases from V and 4 bases from J, with 15 bases between. CDR1 is SQVTM and CDR2 is ANQGSEA in the germline V gene. The CDR3 region is CSVAVGGGETQYF. The CDR3 DNA sequence: TGCAGCGTAGCTGTTGGGGGTGGAGAGACCCAGTACTTC.

This clonotype has at least ten counts. This sequence joins TRBV6-5 and TRBJ1-2; TRBD1 aligns across 7 bases. Unmatched junction bases numbered 4, after V lost 4 bases and J lost 8 bases. This CDR3 spans 12 amino acids. In germline, CDR1 is MNHEY, CDR2 SVGAGI. CDR3 residues: CASSFTGVGYTF. CDR3 sequence (DNA): TGTGCCAGCAGTTTTACAGGGGTCGGCTACACCTTC.

The table lists this clonotype with many counts. This chain links TRBV6-2 or TRBV6-3 with TRBJ1-2; D gene unclear. Germline V gene lookup returns CDR1 MNHEY and CDR2 SVGEGT. This CDR3 has 13 amino acids. Trimming stripped 4 bases from V and 3 bases from J, with 9 bases between. CDR3 sequence: CASSSLWDYGYTF. Here the CDR3 DNA reads TGTGCCAGCAGTTCATTATGGGACTATGGCTACACCTTC.

V gene TRBV3-1 combines with J gene TRBJ1-1; the D is unclear. The CDR3 runs 14 residues. Trimming shortened V by 5 bases and J by 5 bases, and 15 bases separated the two germline ends. The germline V gene has CDR1 LGHDT and CDR2 YNNKEL (reference sequence). The CDR3 spells CASSAQTRKTEAFF. CDR3 nucleotide sequence: TGTGCCAGCAGCGCACAGACCAGGAAGACTGAAGCTTTCTTT. The whole variable domain, remainder taken from reference TRBV3-1 and TRBJ1-1, is DTAVSQTPKYLVTQMGNDKSIKCEQNLGHDTMYWYKQDSKKFLKIMFSYNNKELIINETVPNRFSPKSPDKAHLNLHINSLELGDSAVYFCASSAQTRKTEAFFGQGTRLTVV.

At least ten counts were recorded for this clonotype. The chain combines TRBV6-1 with TRBJ1-1; no definite D call. This CDR3 has 11 residues. The germline V and J ends were trimmed by 10 bases and 6 bases, with 12 bases remaining between them. Germline V CDR1 and CDR2: MNHNS, SASEGT. CDR3 residues: CANRPTPEAFF. CDR3 nucleotides: TGTGCCAACCGGCCAACTCCTGAAGCTTTCTTT.

This clonotype was seen repeatedly, ten times or more. The chain recombines TRBV28 with TRBJ1-1; D call uncertain. Germline lookup yields CDR1 MDHEN and CDR2 SYDVKM. The CDR3 is 12 residues long. Trimming pared 8 bases from V and 4 bases from J, leaving 11 bases between. The CDR3 DNA reads TGTGCCAGCGGGGAGGGTATCACTGAAGCTTTCTTT. Amino acids: CASGEGITEAFF.

In its sample, this clonotype was seen many times. V gene TRBV6-1 combines with J gene TRBJ2-6, with TRBD1 matching over 8 bases. CDR1 and CDR2 (germline): MNHNS, SASEGT. The CDR3 has 15 residues. V lost 8 bases to trimming and J lost 0 bases; unmatched junction nucleotides: 3. The CDR3 is CASDRGLSGANVLTF. CDR3 nucleotides: TGTGCCAGCGACAGGGGACTCTCTGGGGCCAACGTCCTGACTTTC.

This clonotype was observed many times. This rearrangement joins TRBV10-3 to TRBJ1-5; tentatively, D is TRBD1 (6 bases). Germline values: CDR1 ENHRY, CDR2 SYGVKD. The CDR3 runs to 14 residues. The V end lost 5 bases, the J end lost 4 bases, and 12 bases lay between the germline ends. This CDR3 is CAISSGGRNQPQHF. The CDR3 DNA follows: TGTGCCATCAGTTCGGGGGGCAGAAATCAGCCCCAGCATTTT.

In this sample, this clonotype turned up many times. CDR3 bases: TGTGCCATCGGTCCGCTTCCCGCTGAAGCTTTCTTT. It translates to CAIGPLPAEAFF. The V call is TRBV10-3, the J call TRBJ1-1; D remains unclear. The CDR3 totals 12 residues. With 8 bases removed from V and 6 bases from J, the gap between germline ends came to 13 bases. Germline V gene lookup returns CDR1 ENHRY and CDR2 SYGVKD.

In this sample, this clonotype turned up many times. The chain combines TRBV28 with TRBJ2-5; TRBD2 agrees at 14 bases. J lost 2 bases, V lost 7 bases, and 9 bases had no gene match. Germline V gene data show CDR1 as MDHEN and CDR2 as SYDVKM. The CDR3 is 17 amino acids. CDR3 amino acids: CASMDGTSGRYQETQYF. The CDR3 DNA follows: TGTGCCAGCATGGACGGGACTAGCGGGAGATATCAAGAGACCCAGTACTTC.